The 20 T cell receptor beta chains in this list originate from one sample, sequenced in a study of Ad26.COV2.S vaccination and SARS-CoV-2 variants. This sample's treatment: 15 to 20 received Ad26.COV2.S at low or high dose, single or two shots; about 5 received placebo; per-sample allocation not given. After the first vaccine or placebo injection, samples were drawn on day 63. Clones were sequenced by immunoSEQ multiplex PCR, and TCRdb holds only the in-frame ones, with some missing. The repertoire includes 410,000 or so clones, 75% to 95% of them detected once, and about 12% sits in the top ten. The sample in question was peripheral blood, obtained in a trial of Ad26.COV2.S vaccine versus placebo. These receptor sequences come from a person between 18 and 59 years old who received the Ad26.COV2.S COVID-19 vaccine or a placebo.

The rearrangement links TRBV2 to TRBJ1-5; D not resolved. Germline V gives CDR1 SNHLY, CDR2 FYNNEI. This CDR3 is 14 amino acids long. The germline V and J ends were trimmed by 7 bases and 0 bases, with 10 bases remaining between them. The CDR3 spells CASKILNSNQPQHF. The CDR3 DNA follows: TGTGCCAGCAAGATCCTTAATAGCAATCAGCCCCAGCATTTT.

This chain links TRBV3-1 (or the pseudogene TRBV3-2) with TRBJ2-2; possible D gene TRBD2, 6 bases. Trimming took off 0 bases at V and 2 bases at J, with 13 bases between the two ends. The CDR3 loop spans 17 amino acids. Germline CDR1 reads LGHDT; CDR2 reads YNNKEL (reference sequence). This CDR3 is CASSQERDDVNTGELFF. The DNA of the CDR3 is TGTGCCAGCAGCCAAGAGCGGGATGACGTTAACACCGGGGAGCTGTTTTTT.

The chain has TRBV2 and TRBJ1-1; D is unresolved. Germline V gene sequence: CDR1 SNHLY, CDR2 FYNNEI. Between the trimmed V and J ends, which lost 8 bases and 0 bases, there was a span of 13 bases. This CDR3 is built from 14 residues. The CDR3 coding sequence is TGTGCCAGCTCTGCTGAGGGATTGAACACTGAAGCTTTCTTT. It codes for CASSAEGLNTEAFF.

The chain combines TRBV6-5 with TRBJ2-7, with D perhaps assigned TRBD1 or TRBD2 (5 bases each). This CDR3 has 12 residues. Trimming took 5 bases from V and 9 from J, leaving 14 bases between them. CDR1 MNHEY and CDR2 SVGAGI come from the germline V gene. CDR3 DNA sequence: TGTGCCAGCAGTAGGGACGGACGCGGGCAGTACTTC. Translating it yields CASSRDGRGQYF.

This clone has only one observation. The gene calls are TRBV28 and TRBJ2-7, with 7 bases lining up with TRBD2. CDR3 length: 14 residues. Trimming removed 6 bases from V and 6 bases from J; junction bases left unmatched: 11. The germline V gene encodes CDR1 MDHEN and CDR2 SYDVKM. The CDR3 bases are TGTGCCAGCAGCCCGGGCGGGGGTCGGGCCGAGCAGTACTTC. As protein: CASSPGGGRAEQYF.

This sequence joins TRBV28 and TRBJ2-7; no definite D call. V was cut by 8 bases and J by 0 bases, with 14 bases left in between. In germline, CDR1 is MDHEN, CDR2 SYDVKM. This CDR3 contains 14 residues. CDR3 sequence reads: CASQDLFSSYEQYF. CDR3 nucleotides: TGTGCCAGCCAGGACCTCTTTAGCTCCTACGAGCAGTACTTC.

This chain connects TRBV10-3 to TRBJ2-1; the D is unclear. V lost 4 bases, J lost 5 bases, and 3 bases lay in between. Germline-derived CDR1 and CDR2 are ENHRY and SYGVKD. The CDR3 length is 11 residues. The chain's CDR3 is CAISVNNEQFF. CDR3 in DNA: TGTGCCATCAGTGTTAACAATGAGCAGTTCTTC.

This clone has a single count. This chain joins TRBV5-1 and TRBJ2-1, with D tentatively TRBD2 (6 bases). V was clipped by 4 bases and J by 7 bases, with 12 bases between them. Germline CDR1 SGHRS, CDR2 YFSETQ. The CDR3 is 13 residues long. CDR3 DNA sequence: TGCGCCAGCAGCCCCGGGACTTCAAATGAGCAGTTCTTC. This translates into CASSPGTSNEQFF.

This clone occurred once. The chain recombines TRBV10-3 with TRBJ1-5; D may be TRBD1 (5 bases). The germline V gene has CDR1 ENHRY and CDR2 SYGVKD. The germline V and J ends were trimmed by 0 bases and 0 bases, with 12 bases remaining between them. CDR3 length equals 17 residues. The CDR3 DNA reads as TGTGCCATCAGTGAGTCACGGGGGACTTATAGCAATCAGCCCCAGCATTTT. Amino acids: CAISESRGTYSNQPQHF.

This chain connects TRBV29-1 to TRBJ1-3; tentative D call: TRBD1 (6 bases). The V end lost 4 bases, the J end lost 0 bases, and 10 bases lay between the germline ends. Germline CDR1 and CDR2: SQVTM and ANQGSEA. CDR3 length: 14 amino acids. Here the CDR3 reads CSVVEGDSGNTIYF. CDR3 DNA: TGCAGCGTTGTGGAGGGGGACTCTGGAAACACCATATATTTT.

The chain recombines TRBV7-9 with TRBJ2-7, with TRBD2 as a possible D gene (7 bases). Germline CDR1 SEHNR, CDR2 FQNEAQ (reference sequence). V lost 5 bases and J lost 5, with 16 bases in between. The CDR3 sequence is 14 residues long. The CDR3 DNA is TGTGCCAGCAGCGTACGGGGGGCTGGGGACGAGCAGTACTTC. Protein product: CASSVRGAGDEQYF.

This sequence joins TRBV27 and TRBJ2-5; D gene ambiguous. This CDR3 has 10 amino acids. Germline V lookup: CDR1 MNHEY, CDR2 SMNVEV (reference sequence). V lost 8 bases, J lost 1 base, and 2 bases lay in between. The CDR3 DNA follows: TGTGCCAGCGGCCAAGAGACCCAGTACTTC. Protein: CASGQETQYF.

The gene calls are TRBV4-3 and TRBJ1-4; TRBD1 is a possible D gene (5 bases). This CDR3 is 15 amino acids long. Trimming took off 1 base at V and 8 bases at J, with 14 bases between the two ends. Per the germline V gene, CDR1 is LGHNA and CDR2 is YSLEER. In DNA form, the CDR3 reads TGCGCCAGCAGCCAAGGGCCGCTGGGGGGGGAAAAACTGTTTTTT. Translation: CASSQGPLGGEKLFF.

The V and J genes are TRBV28 and TRBJ2-4, with D possibly TRBD1 on 5 matching bases. This CDR3 has 13 residues. V lost 6 bases, J lost 6 bases, and 12 bases lay in between. Germline CDR1 reads MDHEN; CDR2 reads SYDVKM. Here the CDR3 DNA reads TGTGCCAGCAGCGTGGGCAGGGCAAACATTCAGTACTTC. Protein: CASSVGRANIQYF.

J is TRBJ2-2 and V is TRBV27; tentative D call: TRBD2 (6 bases). The CDR3 is 19 amino acids. V dropped 1 base and J dropped 1 base, with 19 bases sitting between them. CDR1 is MNHEY and CDR2 is SMNVEV in the germline V gene (reference sequence). The CDR3 region has the DNA TGTGCCAGCAGTTTATTTCGGCCGTCTGCGGGATTGAACACCGGGGAGCTGTTTTTT. It encodes CASSLFRPSAGLNTGELFF.

The chain has TRBV2 and TRBJ2-3, with a weak D call TRBD1 (5 bases). Germline CDR1 SNHLY, CDR2 FYNNEI. Trimming shortened V by 5 bases and J by 0 bases, and 12 bases separated the two germline ends. The CDR3 is made up of 15 amino acids. The DNA of the CDR3 is TGTGCCAGCAGTTCCAGGACACCTAGCACAGATACGCAGTATTTT. It codes for CASSSRTPSTDTQYF.

The chain employs TRBV2 and TRBJ1-1, with 7 bases aligning to TRBD1. Per the germline V gene, CDR1 is SNHLY and CDR2 is FYNNEI. The CDR3 extends over 14 amino acids. J was trimmed by 5 bases and V by 9 bases; bases with no gene match: 12. The CDR3 is CARPREGASTEAFF. Written as DNA, the CDR3 is TGTGCCAGACCGAGAGAGGGGGCGAGTACTGAAGCTTTCTTT.

This clone was counted a single time. The genes are TRBV5-1 and TRBJ1-4, with 8 nucleotides matching TRBD1. With V trimmed by 3 bases and J by 7 bases, 11 bases remained unmatched. Germline V gene lookup returns CDR1 SGHRS and CDR2 YFSETQ. There are 16 residues in the CDR3. In DNA, the CDR3 is TGCGCCAGCAGCTCGACAGGGGCGCTTGTCAGTGAAAAACTGTTTTTT. Its protein product is CASSSTGALVSEKLFF.

The V and J genes are TRBV3-1 (or the pseudogene TRBV3-2) and TRBJ2-3; 9 nucleotides agree with TRBD2. Trimming removed 0 bases from V and 5 bases from J; junction bases left unmatched: 9. The CDR3 spans 17 residues. The V gene's germline CDR1 is LGHDT and CDR2 YNNKEL (reference sequence). The CDR3 is CASSQEGLAERGDTQYF. The CDR3 nucleotides are TGTGCCAGCAGCCAAGAGGGACTAGCAGAGAGGGGAGATACGCAGTATTTT.

This sequence joins TRBV25-1 and TRBJ2-7; 15 nucleotides agree with TRBD2. Germline loops: CDR1 MGHDK, CDR2 SYGVNS. The CDR3 runs to 16 residues. Germline trimming cut 3 bases from V and 7 bases from J; bases unmatched to any gene: 7. In nucleotides, the CDR3 is TGTGCCAGCAGTGACCTCGGACTAGCGGGAGGGAAAGAGCAGTACTTC. This translates into CASSDLGLAGGKEQYF.